This T cell receptor beta chain is from a study of blood T cells in healthy people across ages. Primers used in a second PCR of about 7 to 11 cycles were a sample-barcoded 5' primer and a J-beta primer mix. TCRdb re-derived calls from the 5' RACE reads in MiXCR, one entry per CDR3 protein. The data hold about 290,000 distinct CDR3 sequences, with roughly 26% observed a single time. The sample holds a few counts of this clonotype. Relative to the germline gene, one junction end is altered; a read error may explain this. The CDR3 is 14 amino acids. Sequenced input: blood. This TCR came from a woman in her 70s in good health. V usage is TRBV12-3 or TRBV12-4 and J usage is TRBJ1-2; the match to TRBD1 covers 7 bases. DNA of the CDR3: TGTGCCAGCATCCAGACAGGGATTAACCATGGCTACACCTTC. Its translation is CASIQTGINHGYTF.